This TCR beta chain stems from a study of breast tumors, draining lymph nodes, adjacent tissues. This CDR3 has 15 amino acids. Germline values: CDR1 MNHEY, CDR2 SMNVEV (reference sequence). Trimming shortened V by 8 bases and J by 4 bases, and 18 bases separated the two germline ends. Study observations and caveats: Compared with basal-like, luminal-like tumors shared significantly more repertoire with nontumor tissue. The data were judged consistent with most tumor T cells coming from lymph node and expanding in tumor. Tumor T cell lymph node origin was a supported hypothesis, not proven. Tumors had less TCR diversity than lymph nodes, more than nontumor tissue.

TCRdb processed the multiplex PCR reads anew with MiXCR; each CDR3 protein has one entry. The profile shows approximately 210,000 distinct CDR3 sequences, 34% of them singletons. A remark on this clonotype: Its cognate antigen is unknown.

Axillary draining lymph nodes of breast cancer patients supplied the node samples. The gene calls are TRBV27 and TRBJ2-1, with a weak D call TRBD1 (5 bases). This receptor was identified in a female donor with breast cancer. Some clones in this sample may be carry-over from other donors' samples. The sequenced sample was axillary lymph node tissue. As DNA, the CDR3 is TGTGCCAGCCAACTCAGGACATCCTCATACAATGAGCAGTTCTTC. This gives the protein CASQLRTSSYNEQFF.